The 10 T cell receptor beta chains in this list originate from one sample, sequenced in a study of cytomegalovirus exposure and HLA in healthy donors. PCR amplification relied on 60 Vbeta primers (plus 13 Jbeta primers). Profiling relied on immunoSEQ multiplex PCR, and the TCRdb table lists in-frame clones only, not all of them. The table has a few hundred thousand clones, about nine tenths seen once; the top ten hold around 1.7%. The material sequenced was PBMCs. These TCRs come from a girl aged 2 to 9 in good health and CMV-seronegative.

In this sample, this clone turned up once. The V and J genes are TRBV5-4 and TRBJ2-2; D may be TRBD2 (6 bases). Trimming left V 0 bases short and J 2 bases short, with 11 bases between. The CDR3 spans 16 residues. Germline CDR1 reads SGHNT; CDR2 reads YYREEE (reference sequence). The CDR3 spells CASSLVLAVNTGELFF. For the CDR3, the DNA is TGTGCCAGCAGCTTGGTATTAGCGGTTAACACCGGGGAGCTGTTTTTT.

The rearrangement joins TRBV7-9 to TRBJ2-3; 10 bases agree with TRBD2. Germline lookup yields CDR1 SEHNR and CDR2 FQNEAQ (reference sequence). The V and J ends lost 2 bases and 4 bases, in that order; junction bases with no gene match: 6. The CDR3 loop spans 16 amino acids. The CDR3 region is CASSLPSGSLSDTQYF. In DNA, the CDR3 is TGTGCCAGCAGCTTACCTAGCGGGAGTCTCTCAGATACGCAGTATTTT.

The chain combines TRBV7-9 with TRBJ1-1; D perhaps matches TRBD1 (6 bases). CDR1 is SEHNR, CDR2 FQNEAQ, per germline (reference sequence). V was cut by 0 bases and J by 1 base, with 9 bases left in between. CDR3 length: 15 residues. As DNA, the CDR3 is TGTGCCAGCAGCTTAGCTGGGGGCCCGAACACTGAAGCTTTCTTT. Its translation is CASSLAGGPNTEAFF.

The chain uses TRBV12-5 and TRBJ1-1, with 7 bases fitting TRBD1. With 4 bases clipped from V and 2 bases from J, the junction kept 4 bases outside the gene matches. The CDR3 covers 14 residues. Germline CDR1 is LGHNT and CDR2 is FRNRAP. CDR3: CASGSLGGNTEAFF. In DNA, the CDR3 is TGTGCTAGTGGTTCCCTAGGGGGCAACACTGAAGCTTTCTTT.

The V gene is TRBV7-9, the J gene TRBJ2-1, with 13 bases that match TRBD2. CDR3 length: 15 residues. CDR1 is SEHNR and CDR2 is FQNEAQ in the germline V gene (reference sequence). Trimming removed 8 bases from V and 5 bases from J; junction bases left unmatched: 6. The CDR3 here is CASQIGLAGDNEQFF. CDR3 sequence (DNA): TGTGCCAGCCAAATCGGACTAGCGGGGGACAATGAGCAGTTCTTC.

The chain recombines TRBV11-2 with TRBJ1-2; D may be TRBD1 (6 bases). The V and J ends lost 2 bases and 8 bases respectively, with 24 bases between them. This CDR3 spans 17 amino acids. Germline CDR1 reads SGHAT; CDR2 reads FQNNGV. The CDR3 bases are TGTGCCAGCAGCTTATCCCAAATCGTCCCAGGGGTTGGAGGCTACACCTTC. Translation gives CASSLSQIVPGVGGYTF. Supplemented by reference TRBV11-2 and TRBJ1-2, the full variable domain reads EAGVAQSPRYKIIEKRQSVAFWCNPISGHATLYWYQQILGQGPKLLIQFQNNGVVDDSQLPKDRFSAERLKGVDSTLKIQPAKLEDSAVYLCASSLSQIVPGVGGYTFGSGTRLTVV.

The gene calls are TRBV7-2 and TRBJ2-1; TRBD2 matches at 10 bases. This CDR3 contains 16 residues. Trimming at V came to 5 bases and at J to 0 bases, leaving 4 bases not matched to a gene. CDR1 is SGHTA and CDR2 is FQGNSA in the germline V gene. This chain's CDR3 is CASSRTSGRSYNEQFF. As DNA, the CDR3 is TGTGCCAGCAGCCGGACTAGCGGACGCTCCTACAATGAGCAGTTCTTC.

The V and J genes are TRBV10-3 and TRBJ1-4; no definite D call. Trimming took 3 bases from V and 5 from J, leaving 10 bases between them. The CDR3 is 14 residues long. Germline CDR1 ENHRY, CDR2 SYGVKD. The CDR3 sequence: CAISEGGMNEKLFF. CDR3 nucleotide sequence: TGTGCCATCAGTGAAGGAGGGATGAATGAAAAACTGTTTTTT.

This sequence joins TRBV18 and TRBJ1-4; 9 bases map to TRBD1. This CDR3 contains 15 residues. Germline values: CDR1 KGHSH, CDR2 LQKENI. V shed 6 bases and J 8 bases; nucleotides not matched to a gene: 10. CDR3 sequence reads: CASSPSDRGSEKLFF. The CDR3 DNA follows: TGTGCCAGCTCCCCCTCGGACAGGGGATCCGAAAAACTGTTTTTT.

The J gene is TRBJ2-1, the V gene TRBV15; D may be TRBD2 (5 bases). CDR1 and CDR2 (germline): LNHNV, YYDKDF (reference sequence). The ends were cut back, 5 bases at V and 6 bases at J, with 11 bases in the middle. There are 13 residues in the CDR3. CDR3 bases: TGTGCCACCAGCCCCCTTGGAGGCAATGAGCAGTTCTTC. As protein: CATSPLGGNEQFF. The full variable domain, its missing parts supplied by reference TRBV15 and TRBJ2-1, is DAMVIQNPRYQVTQFGKPVTLSCSQTLNHNVMYWYQQKSSQAPKLLFHYYDKDFNNEADTPDNFQSRRPNTSFCFLDIRSPGLGDTAMYLCATSPLGGNEQFFGPGTRLTVL.